A selection of T cell receptor beta chains follows, all from one sample in a study of cytomegalovirus exposure and HLA in healthy donors. The assay was immunoSEQ multiplex PCR, and TCRdb's table has in-frame clones only and misses some. The sample lists around 63,000 clones; 79% were seen once. The sequenced material came from PBMCs. These receptors all come from a woman in her thirties in good health and CMV-seronegative. The CDR3 runs from the conserved cysteine through the conserved F or W. The order of the fields is D gene, clone size, J gene, V gene, CDR3 protein, CDR3 DNA. The D gene is left open where the match is weak. For some rows the clone size is stated as once, few or many, or as a class when expanded; others skip it.

>TRBD2|-|TRBJ2-1|TRBV5-1
CASSLLPASGNYNEQFF
TGCGCCAGCAGCTTGCTTCCGGCTAGCGGAAACTACAATGAGCAGTTCTTC
>-|once|TRBJ1-5|TRBV4-1
CASASGDNSNQPQHF
TGCGCCAGCGCGAGCGGGGATAATAGCAATCAGCCCCAGCATTTT
>TRBD1|-|TRBJ1-3|TRBV4-3
CASSQDLTGPGNTIYF
TGCGCCAGCAGCCAAGATCTGACAGGGCCTGGAAACACCATATATTTT
>-|-|TRBJ2-3|TRBV29-1
CSANAGDTQYF
TGCAGCGCAAATGCGGGGGATACGCAGTATTTT
>TRBD1|-|TRBJ1-1|TRBV11-2
CASRQPGQGDHTEAFF
TGTGCCAGCAGACAACCGGGACAGGGAGACCATACTGAAGCTTTCTTT
>TRBD2|few|TRBJ2-5|TRBV18
CASSDPGTSGSRETQYF
TGTGCCAGTTCGGACCCAGGGACTAGCGGGAGTCGGGAGACCCAGTACTTC
>-|few|TRBJ1-2|TRBV2
CARKNELSVGYTF
TGTGCCAGAAAAAACGAGCTATCCGTGGGCTACACCTTC
>TRBD2|-|TRBJ2-3|TRBV19
CASSSPGGKGDTQYF
TGTGCCAGTAGTAGCCCCGGGGGGAAAGGAGATACGCAGTATTTT
>-|-|TRBJ1-4|TRBV5-1
CASSLEGREGEKLFF
TGCGCCAGCAGCTTGGAGGGCAGGGAAGGGGAAAAACTGTTTTTT
>TRBD1|-|TRBJ2-3|TRBV2
CASRRSVDRANTQYF
TGTGCCAGCAGGCGATCGGTGGACAGGGCTAATACGCAGTATTTT
>-|-|TRBJ1-1|TRBV11-2
CASSLVRGIRNTEAFF
TGTGCCAGCAGCTTAGTCCGCGGGATTCGGAACACTGAAGCTTTCTTT
>-|-|TRBJ1-2|TRBV12-5
CASGLKGNYGYTF
TGTGCTAGTGGTTTGAAGGGGAACTATGGCTACACCTTC
>-|-|TRBJ2-7|TRBV11-2
CASSLAPSGEQYF
TGTGCCAGCAGCTTAGCCCCCTCCGGCGAGCAGTACTTC
>-|-|TRBJ1-1|TRBV4-1
CASSYGRDTEAFF
TGCGCCAGCAGCTACGGCCGGGACACTGAAGCTTTCTTT
>-|-|TRBJ1-2|TRBV11-3
CASSLRGGYTF
TGTGCCAGCAGCTTGAGAGGCGGCTACACCTTC
>TRBD1|-|TRBJ2-7|TRBV6-1
CASSARQGTTYEQYF
TGTGCCAGCAGTGCAAGACAGGGGACGACCTACGAGCAGTACTTC
>-|once|TRBJ1-5|TRBV7-8
CASSLDDSSNQPQHF
TGTGCCAGCAGCTTAGATGACAGCAGCAATCAGCCCCAGCATTTT
>TRBD1|-|TRBJ2-7|TRBV29-1
CSGPGQALYEQYF
TGCAGCGGTCCCGGACAGGCTCTCTACGAGCAGTACTTC
>TRBD1|-|TRBJ1-1|TRBV5-4
CASSRDRETEAFF
TGTGCCAGCAGCCGGGACAGGGAAACTGAAGCTTTCTTT
>-|-|TRBJ1-1|TRBV19
CASFGEETTMNTEAFF
TGTGCCAGTTTCGGGGAGGAGACCACGATGAACACTGAAGCTTTCTTT
>TRBD2|-|TRBJ2-1|TRBV27
CASSWSSGRSYNEQFF
TGTGCCAGCAGTTGGTCCAGCGGGAGGAGCTACAATGAGCAGTTCTTC
>-|-|TRBJ2-1|TRBV5-4
CASSISSLVTYEQFF
TGTGCCAGCAGCATCTCTTCACTAGTGACGTATGAGCAGTTCTTC
>-|-|TRBJ1-1|TRBV29-1
CSAGGQGSGLNTEAFF
TGCAGCGCCGGTGGGCAGGGATCGGGCCTGAACACTGAAGCTTTCTTT
>TRBD1|-|TRBJ1-4|TRBV6-5
CASSYSPTGFNEKLFF
TGTGCCAGCAGTTACTCCCCGACAGGGTTTAATGAAAAACTGTTTTTT
>TRBD1|-|TRBJ1-1|TRBV18
CASSPTRQGEAFF
TGTGCCAGCTCCCCCACGCGACAGGGGGAAGCTTTCTTT
>-|-|TRBJ2-1|TRBV15
CATSRVGAANEQFF
TGTGCCACCAGCAGAGTAGGAGCCGCGAATGAGCAGTTCTTC
>TRBD2|-|TRBJ2-1|TRBV19
CASSLIAGVRNEQFF
TGTGCCAGTAGTCTGATAGCGGGAGTACGGAATGAGCAGTTCTTC
>-|once|TRBJ1-1|TRBV30
CAWSVGDRQSRVAFF
TGTGCCTGGAGTGTCGGCGACAGGCAAAGTAGAGTGGCTTTCTTT
>-|-|TRBJ1-2|TRBV4-2
CASSQGAGESDGYTF
TGTGCCAGCAGCCAAGGAGCCGGGGAGAGCGATGGCTACACCTTC
>-|-|TRBJ1-4|TRBV5-1
CASSLQGSSEKLFF
TGCGCCAGCAGCCTACAGGGATCTAGTGAAAAACTGTTTTTT
>-|-|TRBJ1-1|TRBV2
CASSPTATGTEAFF
TGTGCCAGCAGTCCTACGGCGACGGGAACTGAAGCTTTCTTT
>-|-|TRBJ2-7|TRBV4-3
CASSHAVGYEQYF
TGCGCCAGCAGCCACGCGGTTGGCTACGAGCAGTACTTC
>TRBD1|-|TRBJ1-4|TRBV7-2
CASSFGTGGEKLFF
TGTGCCAGCAGCTTCGGGACAGGGGGGGAAAAACTGTTTTTT
>-|-|TRBJ1-5|TRBV11-3
CASSLPRADNQPQHF
TGTGCCAGCAGCCTTCCCAGGGCCGACAATCAGCCCCAGCATTTT
>TRBD1|few|TRBJ1-2|TRBV11-2
CASSLAPGGGYGYTF
TGTGCCAGCAGCTTAGCCCCAGGGGGCGGCTATGGCTACACCTTC
>TRBD1|-|TRBJ2-3|TRBV27
CASSLGGQGTDTQYF
TGTGCCAGCAGTTTAGGTGGACAGGGGACAGATACGCAGTATTTT
>-|-|TRBJ1-6|TRBV12-1
CASRNQPGTGDSPLHF
TGTGCCAGCAGAAATCAACCCGGGACAGGGGATTCACCCCTCCACTTT
>-|-|TRBJ1-1|TRBV9
CASSVERGTISEAFF
TGTGCCAGCAGCGTGGAACGGGGTACCATATCTGAAGCTTTCTTT
>TRBD1|-|TRBJ1-1|TRBV10-3
CATSDRGMNTEAFF
TGTGCCACGTCAGACAGGGGCATGAACACTGAAGCTTTCTTT
>TRBD2|-|TRBJ2-1|TRBV7-6
CASSLALPSGIYNEQFF
TGTGCCAGCAGCTTAGCGCTCCCTAGCGGGATCTACAATGAGCAGTTCTTC
>TRBD1|few|TRBJ1-2|TRBV6-1
CASSGQGGYTF
TGTGCCAGCAGTGGACAGGGTGGCTACACCTTC
>TRBD1|few|TRBJ1-5|TRBV2
CASSEGRGLHQPQHF
TGTGCCAGCAGTGAGGGCAGGGGGTTGCATCAGCCCCAGCATTTT
>-|-|TRBJ2-1|TRBV19
CASSLGGRHLDNEQFF
TGTGCCAGTAGTCTCGGGGGGCGACATCTCGACAATGAGCAGTTCTTC
>-|-|TRBJ2-7|TRBV5-6
CASSLGVQSMDYEQYF
TGTGCCAGCAGTTTGGGAGTACAGTCAATGGACTACGAGCAGTACTTC
>TRBD1|-|TRBJ1-1|TRBV2
CASSLDRVTEAFF
TGTGCCAGCAGTTTGGACAGGGTAACTGAAGCTTTCTTT
>TRBD1|-|TRBJ1-2|TRBV11-3
CASSLDVDRGYTF
TGTGCCAGCAGCTTAGATGTGGACAGGGGCTACACCTTC
>-|-|TRBJ2-7|TRBV7-2
CASSTQGVPGGEQYF
TGTGCCAGCAGCACACAGGGGGTACCGGGGGGCGAGCAGTACTTC